Given below is one TCR beta chain in context. Antigen unknown. The sample is drawn from a study of cytomegalovirus exposure and HLA in healthy donors. Findings and caveats of the study: According to a subsequent analysis, TCR clusters identified in the first cohort showed a tendency to co-occur across the 120 or so validation repertoires.

With 2 bases removed from V and 5 bases from J, the gap between germline ends came to 15 bases. This CDR3 has 14 amino acids. Germline CDR1 GTSNPN, CDR2 SVGIG (reference sequence). Separate from the 666-subject first cohort, the 120-subject validation cohort was the one that the donors belonged to. Clones were sequenced by immunoSEQ multiplex PCR, and TCRdb holds only the in-frame ones, with some missing. The table records fewer than 95,000 clones, around 94% of them present only once. The sequenced sample consisted of PBMCs. The rearrangement links TRBV30 to TRBJ2-5; no firm D call. The sequence derives from a woman aged 18 to 35 in good health and CMV-seronegative. CDR3 coding DNA: TGTGCCTGGAGTTCCGCCGCGGTGCGGGAGACCCAGTACTTC. As protein: CAWSSAAVRETQYF. Combining the CDR3 with reference TRBV30 and TRBJ2-5 gives the whole variable domain SQTIHQWPATLVQPVGSPLSLECTVEGTSNPNLYWYRQAAGRGLQLLFYSVGIGQISSEVPQNLSASRPQDRQFILSSKKLLLSDSGFYLCAWSSAAVRETQYFGPGTRLLVL.